This T cell receptor (beta chain) originates from a study of graft-versus-host responses after intestinal transplantation. Across the whole study: Recipients received multivisceral, liver-intestinal, or isolated intestinal transplants. Uniformly, recipients were administered anti-thymocyte globulin induction with subsequent tacrolimus and steroids for around 3 years.

Sequencing used immunoSEQ multiplex PCR; TCRdb keeps in-frame clones, though not all of them. This table holds thousands of clones, about 72% found once. Processing was applied to graft tissue in order to liberate intraepithelial and lamina propria lymphocytes. The germline V gene encodes CDR1 SGHRS and CDR2 YFSETQ. V was pared by 0 bases and J by 3 bases, with 6 bases of the junction left unmatched. This CDR3 comprises 16 residues. The chain recombines TRBV5-1 with TRBJ2-7, with 10 bases lining up with TRBD2. This sequence was found in a human patient who received an intestinal transplant, so some T cells may come from the graft donor. Here the sequenced sample was ileum tissue, taken just under 260 days after intestinal transplant. The CDR3 protein is CASSLEIAGGIYEQYF. CDR3 nucleotides: TGCGCCAGCAGCTTGGAAATAGCGGGAGGAATCTACGAGCAGTACTTC.